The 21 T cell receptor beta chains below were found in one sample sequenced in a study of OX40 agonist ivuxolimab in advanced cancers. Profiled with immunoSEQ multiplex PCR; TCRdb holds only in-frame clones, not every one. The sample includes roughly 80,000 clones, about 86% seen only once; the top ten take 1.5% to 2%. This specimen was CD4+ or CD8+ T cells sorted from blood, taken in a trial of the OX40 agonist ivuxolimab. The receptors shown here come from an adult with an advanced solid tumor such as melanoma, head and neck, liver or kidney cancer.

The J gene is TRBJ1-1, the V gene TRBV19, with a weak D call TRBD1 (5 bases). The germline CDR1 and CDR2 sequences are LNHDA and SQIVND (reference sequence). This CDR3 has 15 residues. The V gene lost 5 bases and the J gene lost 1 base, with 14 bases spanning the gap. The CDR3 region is CASSAPGRKNTEAFF. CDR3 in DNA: TGTGCCAGTAGTGCACCGGGACGGAAGAACACTGAAGCTTTCTTT.

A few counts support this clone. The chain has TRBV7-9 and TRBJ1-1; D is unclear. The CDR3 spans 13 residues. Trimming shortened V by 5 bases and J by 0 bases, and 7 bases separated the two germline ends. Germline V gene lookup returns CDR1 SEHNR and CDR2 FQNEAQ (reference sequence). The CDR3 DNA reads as TGTGCCAGCAGCGCGCAGATGAACACTGAAGCTTTCTTT. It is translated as CASSAQMNTEAFF.

The CDR3 here is CASSRDRGLSQPQHF. CDR3 nucleotide sequence: TGTGCCAGCAGCCGCGACAGGGGGTTGAGTCAGCCCCAGCATTTT. The V and J genes are TRBV7-2 and TRBJ1-5; TRBD1 aligns across 9 bases. The CDR3 is 15 residues long. CDR1 is SGHTA and CDR2 is FQGNSA in the germline V gene. The junction had 8 bases not matched to a gene; V was cut back by 5 bases and J by 6 bases.

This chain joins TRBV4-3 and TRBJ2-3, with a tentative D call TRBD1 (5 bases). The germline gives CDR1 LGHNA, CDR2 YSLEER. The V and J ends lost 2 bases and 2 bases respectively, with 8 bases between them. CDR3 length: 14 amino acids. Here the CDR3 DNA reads TGCGCCAGCAGCCAACCAGGGCACACAGATACGCAGTATTTT. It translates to CASSQPGHTDTQYF.

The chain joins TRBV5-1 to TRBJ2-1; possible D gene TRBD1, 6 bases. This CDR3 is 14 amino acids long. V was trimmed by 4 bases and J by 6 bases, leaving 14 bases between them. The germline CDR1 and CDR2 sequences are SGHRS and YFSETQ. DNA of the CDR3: TGCGCCAGCAGCCTATCTGGGACAAGCAATGAGCAGTTCTTC. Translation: CASSLSGTSNEQFF.

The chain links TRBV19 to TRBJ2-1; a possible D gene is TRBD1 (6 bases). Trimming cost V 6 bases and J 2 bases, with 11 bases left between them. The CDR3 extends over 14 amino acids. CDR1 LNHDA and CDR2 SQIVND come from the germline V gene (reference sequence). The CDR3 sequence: CASRGRGPYNEQFF. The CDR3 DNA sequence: TGTGCCAGTAGGGGCAGGGGCCCCTACAATGAGCAGTTCTTC.

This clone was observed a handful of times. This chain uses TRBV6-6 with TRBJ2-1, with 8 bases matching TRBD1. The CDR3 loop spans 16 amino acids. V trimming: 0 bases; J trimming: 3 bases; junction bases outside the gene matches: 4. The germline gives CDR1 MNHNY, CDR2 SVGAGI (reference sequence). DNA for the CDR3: TGTGCCAGCAGTTACTCCTCCGGGACAGGCTACAATGAGCAGTTCTTC. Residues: CASSYSSGTGYNEQFF.

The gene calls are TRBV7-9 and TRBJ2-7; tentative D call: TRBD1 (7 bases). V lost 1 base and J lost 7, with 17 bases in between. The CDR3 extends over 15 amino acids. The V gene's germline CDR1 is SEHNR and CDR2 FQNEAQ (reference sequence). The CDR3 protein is CASSLVQGIAGEQYF. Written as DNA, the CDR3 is TGTGCCAGCAGCTTAGTACAGGGGATTGCGGGGGAGCAGTACTTC.

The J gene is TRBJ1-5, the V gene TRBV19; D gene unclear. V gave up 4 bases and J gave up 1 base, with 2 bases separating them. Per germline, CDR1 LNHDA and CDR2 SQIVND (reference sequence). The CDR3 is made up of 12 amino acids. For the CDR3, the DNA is TGTGCCAGTAGTAGAAGCAATCAGCCCCAGCATTTT. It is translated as CASSRSNQPQHF.

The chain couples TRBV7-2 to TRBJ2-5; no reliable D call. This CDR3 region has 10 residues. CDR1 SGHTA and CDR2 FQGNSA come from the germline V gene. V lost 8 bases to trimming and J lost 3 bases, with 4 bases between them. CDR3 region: CASGKETQYF. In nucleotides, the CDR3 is TGTGCCAGCGGCAAAGAGACCCAGTACTTC.

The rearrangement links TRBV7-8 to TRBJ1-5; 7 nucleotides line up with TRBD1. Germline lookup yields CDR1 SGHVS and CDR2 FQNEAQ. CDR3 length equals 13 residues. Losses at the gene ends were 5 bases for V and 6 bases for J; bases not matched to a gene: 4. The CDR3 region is CASSEGQSQPQHF. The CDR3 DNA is TGTGCCAGCAGCGAGGGACAGTCTCAGCCCCAGCATTTT.

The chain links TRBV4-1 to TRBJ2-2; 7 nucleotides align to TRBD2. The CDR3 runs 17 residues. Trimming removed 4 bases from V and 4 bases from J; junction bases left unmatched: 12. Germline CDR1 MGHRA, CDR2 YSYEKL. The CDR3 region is CASSLPPKRGVTGELFF. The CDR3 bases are TGCGCCAGCAGCCTGCCGCCCAAGCGGGGAGTCACCGGGGAGCTGTTTTTT.

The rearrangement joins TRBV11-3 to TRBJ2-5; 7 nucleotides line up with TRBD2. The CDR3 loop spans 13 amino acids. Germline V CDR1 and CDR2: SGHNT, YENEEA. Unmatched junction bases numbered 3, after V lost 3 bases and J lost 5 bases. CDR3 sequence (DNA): TGTGCCAGCAGCTTCGGACTAGGGGAGACCCAGTACTTC. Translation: CASSFGLGETQYF.

The CDR3 region is CASSLRPQNEQFF. The CDR3 DNA reads as TGTGCCAGCAGTTTGAGGCCTCAGAATGAGCAGTTCTTC. The V and J genes are TRBV6-5 and TRBJ2-1, with D unclear. Germline V CDR1 and CDR2: MNHEY, SVGAGI. The CDR3 extends over 13 amino acids. Between the trimmed V and J ends, which lost 4 bases and 7 bases, there was a span of 11 bases.

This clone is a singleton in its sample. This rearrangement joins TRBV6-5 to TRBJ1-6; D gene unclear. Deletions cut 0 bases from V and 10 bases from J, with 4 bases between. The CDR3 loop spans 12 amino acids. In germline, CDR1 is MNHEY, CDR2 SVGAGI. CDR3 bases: TGTGCCAGCAGTTACTCTGCCTCACCCCTCCACTTT. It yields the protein CASSYSASPLHF.

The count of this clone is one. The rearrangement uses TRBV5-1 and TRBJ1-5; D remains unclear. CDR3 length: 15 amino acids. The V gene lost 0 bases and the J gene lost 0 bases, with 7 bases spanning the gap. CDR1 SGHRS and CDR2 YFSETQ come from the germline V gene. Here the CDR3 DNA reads TGCGCCAGCAGCTTGGACCCTTATAGCAATCAGCCCCAGCATTTT. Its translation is CASSLDPYSNQPQHF. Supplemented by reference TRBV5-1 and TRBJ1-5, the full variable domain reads KAGVTQTPRYLIKTRGQQVTLSCSPISGHRSVSWYQQTPGQGLQFLFEYFSETQRNKGNFPGRFSGRQFSNSRSEMNVSTLELGDSALYLCASSLDPYSNQPQHFGDGTRLSIL.

This CDR3 is CASSQRPGLPIYEQYF. The CDR3 region has the DNA TGTGCCAGCAGCCAGCGCCCGGGACTACCGATCTACGAGCAGTACTTC. The chain has TRBV14 and TRBJ2-7, with 7 positions matching TRBD2. J gave up 3 bases and V 3 bases, and 11 bases lay outside the gene matches. This CDR3 has 16 amino acids. The V gene's germline CDR1 is SGHDN and CDR2 FVKESK. Drawing the rest from reference TRBV14 and TRBJ2-7, the complete variable domain is EAGVTQFPSHSVIEKGQTVTLRCDPISGHDNLYWYRRVMGKEIKFLLHFVKESKQDESGMPNNRFLAERTGGTYSTLKVQPAELEDSGVYFCASSQRPGLPIYEQYFGPGTRLTVT.

Written as DNA, the CDR3 is TGTGCCAGCAGTGGAGTAGCGGGGTACACCGGGGAGCTGTTTTTT. Amino acid sequence: CASSGVAGYTGELFF. V and J are TRBV2 and TRBJ2-2; 8 nucleotides agree with TRBD2. After removal of 4 bases from V and 3 bases from J, the junction contained 4 bases not matched to a gene. CDR3 length: 15 residues. The germline gives CDR1 SNHLY, CDR2 FYNNEI.

CDR3 DNA sequence: TGTGCCAGCAGCTTAGCGGGACCCGATGGGGAATTCGATTATGAAGCTTTCTTT. It specifies CASSLAGPDGEFDYEAFF. The V and J genes are TRBV7-6 and TRBJ1-1, with a weak D call TRBD1 (5 bases). Germline V gives CDR1 SGHVS, CDR2 FNYEAQ. The CDR3 sequence is 18 residues long. Trimming left V 0 bases short and J 7 bases short, with 24 bases between.

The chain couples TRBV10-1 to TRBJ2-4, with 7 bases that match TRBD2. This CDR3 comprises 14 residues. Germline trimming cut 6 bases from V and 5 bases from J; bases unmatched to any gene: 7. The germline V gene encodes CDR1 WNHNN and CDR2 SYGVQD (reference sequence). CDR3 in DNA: TGCGCCAGCAGGGGGGGGAGCACTGAAAACATTCAGTACTTC. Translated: CASRGGSTENIQYF.

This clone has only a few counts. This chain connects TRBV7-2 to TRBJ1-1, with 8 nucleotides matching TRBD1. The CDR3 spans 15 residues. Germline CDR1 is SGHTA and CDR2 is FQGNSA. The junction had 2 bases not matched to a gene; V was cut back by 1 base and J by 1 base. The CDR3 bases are TGTGCCAGCAGCTTAGGTGGGACAGGGAACACTGAAGCTTTCTTT. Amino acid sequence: CASSLGGTGNTEAFF.